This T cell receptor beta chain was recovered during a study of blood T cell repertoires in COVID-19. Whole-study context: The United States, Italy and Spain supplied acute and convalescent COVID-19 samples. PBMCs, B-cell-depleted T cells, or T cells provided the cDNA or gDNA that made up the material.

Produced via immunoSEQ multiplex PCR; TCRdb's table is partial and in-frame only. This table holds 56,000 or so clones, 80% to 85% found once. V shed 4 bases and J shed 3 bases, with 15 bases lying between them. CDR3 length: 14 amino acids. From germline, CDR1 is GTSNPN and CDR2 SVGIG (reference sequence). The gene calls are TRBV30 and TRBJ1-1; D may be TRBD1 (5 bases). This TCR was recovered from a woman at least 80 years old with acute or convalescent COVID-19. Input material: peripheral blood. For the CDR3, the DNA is TGTGCCTGGACGATGGGGGGGTACGACACTGAAGCTTTCTTT. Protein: CAWTMGGYDTEAFF. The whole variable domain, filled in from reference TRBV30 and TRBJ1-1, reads SQTIHQWPATLVQPVGSPLSLECTVEGTSNPNLYWYRQAAGRGLQLLFYSVGIGQISSEVPQNLSASRPQDRQFILSSKKLLLSDSGFYLCAWTMGGYDTEAFFGQGTRLTVV.